A selection of T cell receptor beta chains follows, all from one sample in a study of blood T cell repertoires in COVID-19. Data came from immunoSEQ multiplex PCR; TCRdb stores just in-frame clones and leaves some out. The data show about 190,000 clones, around four fifths seen once. Material: peripheral blood. These receptors originate from a woman aged 80 or over with active or convalescent COVID-19. Each CDR3 is given without its conserved first and last residue. Fields, in order: clone size, V gene, CDR3 protein. Rows give clone size only sometimes, using once, few, many, or a class for an expanded clone.

>few|TRBV5-1
ASSPDSNQPQH
>once|TRBV5-5
ASSLLPGPDEKLF
>NA|TRBV10-3
AISDSGGKQETQY
>NA|TRBV28
ASSSLTGVSRHNEQF
>NA|TRBV10-3
AISDPDRGLQLSGNTIY
>NA|TRBV11-2
ASSLASAGGGQETQY
>NA|TRBV7-2
ASSPTDRASYGYT
>NA|TRBV11-2
ASSLTGKGEKLF
>few|TRBV9
ASSPIGTDTQY
>few|TRBV7-2
ASSLARGTGGNQPQH
>NA|TRBV6-2/TRBV6-3
ASSDRDRGTEAF
>NA|TRBV11-2
ASSLEAGGLYEQY
>NA|TRBV6-6
ASSYRTGPETEAF